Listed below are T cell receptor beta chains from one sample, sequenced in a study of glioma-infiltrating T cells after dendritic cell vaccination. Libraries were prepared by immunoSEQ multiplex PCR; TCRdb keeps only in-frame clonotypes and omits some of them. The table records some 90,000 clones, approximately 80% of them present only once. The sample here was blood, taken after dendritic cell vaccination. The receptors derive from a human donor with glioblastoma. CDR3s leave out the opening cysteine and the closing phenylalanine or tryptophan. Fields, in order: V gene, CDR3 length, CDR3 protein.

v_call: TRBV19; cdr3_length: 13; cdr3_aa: ASSPRTALPTEAF
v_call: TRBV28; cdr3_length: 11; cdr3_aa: ASSLVVSTEAF
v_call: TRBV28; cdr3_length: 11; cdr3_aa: ASQRQGENIQY
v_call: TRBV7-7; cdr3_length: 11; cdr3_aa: ASSAGPQETQY
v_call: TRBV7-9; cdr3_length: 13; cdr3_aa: ASSYTGGRQVDYT
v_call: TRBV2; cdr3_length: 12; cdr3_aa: ASSDETSAYEQY
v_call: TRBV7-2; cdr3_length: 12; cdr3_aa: ASSSGGRQETQY
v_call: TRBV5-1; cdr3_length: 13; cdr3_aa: ASSLPGQGANGYT
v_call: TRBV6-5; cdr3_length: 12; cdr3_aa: ASRWTGGNSPLH
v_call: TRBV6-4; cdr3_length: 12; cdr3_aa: ASRTDRVNTEAF
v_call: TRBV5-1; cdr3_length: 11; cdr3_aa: ASSYTGGQPQH
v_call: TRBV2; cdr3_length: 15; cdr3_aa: ASSEGVGPSGANVLT
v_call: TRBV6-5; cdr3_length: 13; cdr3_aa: ASSYKGGAGNEQF
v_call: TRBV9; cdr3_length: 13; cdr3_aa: ASSVGGRGGDEQF
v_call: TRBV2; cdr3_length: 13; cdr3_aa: ASSEGLGGAEKLF
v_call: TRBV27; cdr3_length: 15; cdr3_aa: ASSLSMGGVTGNTIY
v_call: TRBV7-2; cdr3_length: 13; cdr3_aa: ASSSHRGYNEPQH
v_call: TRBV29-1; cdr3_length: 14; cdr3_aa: SVESRDRYGSYEQY
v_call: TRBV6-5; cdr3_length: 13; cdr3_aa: ASSYTVNDNYGYT
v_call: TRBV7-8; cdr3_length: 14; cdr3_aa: ASSLFQGSTTGGYT
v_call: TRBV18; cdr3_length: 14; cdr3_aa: ASSPSGGPANYGYT
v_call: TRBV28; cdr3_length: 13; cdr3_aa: ASSFGGTGENGYT
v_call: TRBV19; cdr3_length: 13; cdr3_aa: ASSKWDRGFNEQF
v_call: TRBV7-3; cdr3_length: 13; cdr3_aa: ASSLNPGMNTEAF
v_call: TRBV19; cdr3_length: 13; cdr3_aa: ASSLQTTTNEKLF